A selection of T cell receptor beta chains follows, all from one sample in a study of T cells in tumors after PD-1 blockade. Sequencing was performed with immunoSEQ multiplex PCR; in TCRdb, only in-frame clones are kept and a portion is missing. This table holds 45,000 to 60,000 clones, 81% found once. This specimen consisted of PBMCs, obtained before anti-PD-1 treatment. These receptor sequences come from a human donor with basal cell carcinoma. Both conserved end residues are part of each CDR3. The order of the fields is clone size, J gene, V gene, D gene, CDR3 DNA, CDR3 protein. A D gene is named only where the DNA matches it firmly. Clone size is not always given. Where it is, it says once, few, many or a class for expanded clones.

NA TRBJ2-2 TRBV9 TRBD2 TGTGCCAGCAGCGTAGGTGCTCTGGGACTAGCCGGCACCGGGGAGCTGTTTTTT CASSVGALGLAGTGELFF
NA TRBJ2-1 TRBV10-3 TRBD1 TGTGCCATCAGCAAACAGGGGGACAATGAGCAGTTCTTC CAISKQGDNEQFF
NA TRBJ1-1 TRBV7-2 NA TGTGCCAGCAGCTTAGATGGGGGTATGAGGGCTTTCTTT CASSLDGGMRAFF
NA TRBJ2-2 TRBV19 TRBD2 TGTGCCAGCGGGACGGGGGGGTCCACCGGGGAGCTGTTTTTT CASGTGGSTGELFF
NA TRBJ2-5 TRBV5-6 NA TGTGCCAGCAGCTTGCTCCAGCAAGAGACCCAGTACTTC CASSLLQQETQYF
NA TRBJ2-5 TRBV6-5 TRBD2 TGTGCCAGCAGGTCCGGGGGGATCGAGACCCAGTACTTC CASRSGGIETQYF
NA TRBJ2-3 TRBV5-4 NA TGTGCCAGCAGCGCGGGACAGTTCACAGATACGCAGTATTTT CASSAGQFTDTQYF
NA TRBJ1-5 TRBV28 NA TGTGCCAGCAGATGGGGAGGTGGCAATCAGCCCCAGCATTTT CASRWGGGNQPQHF
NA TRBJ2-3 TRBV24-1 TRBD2 TGTGCCACCAGTGAGATTACGGGACTAGCGACAGATACGCAGTATTTT CATSEITGLATDTQYF
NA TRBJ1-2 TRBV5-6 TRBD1 TGTGCCAGCAGCCAGGGACAGGTCTATGGCTACACCTTC CASSQGQVYGYTF
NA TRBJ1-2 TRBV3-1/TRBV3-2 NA TGTGCCAGCAGCCAAGGTTCAGGGGCAAACTATGGCTACACCTTC CASSQGSGANYGYTF
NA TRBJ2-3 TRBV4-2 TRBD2 TGTGCCAGCAGCCAAGTTGGACTAGCGGACACAGATACGCAGTATTTT CASSQVGLADTDTQYF
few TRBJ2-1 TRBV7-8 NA TGTGCCAGCAGCCGTTACAATGAGCAGTTCTTC CASSRYNEQFF
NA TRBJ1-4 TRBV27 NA TGTGCCAGCAGTTTAGAGGGGGGTAATGAAAAACTGTTTTTT CASSLEGGNEKLFF
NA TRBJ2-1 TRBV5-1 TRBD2 TGCGCCAGCACCGATACCGGAGCGGGGGGGCGTGTCAATGAGCAGTTCTTC CASTDTGAGGRVNEQFF
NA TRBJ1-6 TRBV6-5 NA TGTGCCAGCACCCCCTCGTGGGACTCACCCCTCCACTTT CASTPSWDSPLHF
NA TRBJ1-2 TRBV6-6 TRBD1 TGTGCCAGCAGTCCAATTCCGACCCGACAGGGCAGCTATGGCTACACCTTC CASSPIPTRQGSYGYTF
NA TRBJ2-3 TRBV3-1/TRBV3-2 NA TGTGCCAGCAGCCCACATATTGTGGGGGGGGCCGAAGATACGCAGTATTTT CASSPHIVGGAEDTQYF
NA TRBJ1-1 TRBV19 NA TGTGCCAGTAGTATAACGGGCAGTAACACTGAAGCTTTCTTT CASSITGSNTEAFF
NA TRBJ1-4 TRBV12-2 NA TGTGCAAGTCGCTTATGCGGGGACAGGGGAAATGAAAAACTGTTTTTT CASRLCGDRGNEKLFF
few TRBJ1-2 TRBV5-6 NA TGTGCCAGCAGCGCACAGGGTTACGGTGGCTACACCTTC CASSAQGYGGYTF
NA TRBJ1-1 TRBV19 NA TGTGCCAGTACGCGGGGCAGGGCGGGCACTGAAGCTTTCTTT CASTRGRAGTEAFF
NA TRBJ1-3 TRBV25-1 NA TGTGCCAGCCTGTCCCGCTCTGGAAACACCATATATTTT CASLSRSGNTIYF
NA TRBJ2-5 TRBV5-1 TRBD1 TGCGCCAGCAGCCGTTCCGACAGGGTGGTAACAGAGACCCAGTACTTC CASSRSDRVVTETQYF
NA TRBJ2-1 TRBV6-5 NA TGTGCCAGCAGTTACTCGAATAGCGGCTCCTACAATGAGCAGTTCTTC CASSYSNSGSYNEQFF
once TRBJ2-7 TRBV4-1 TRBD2 TGCGCCAGCAGCCTAAGTACTAGCGGGGGCACCTACGAGCAGTACTTC CASSLSTSGGTYEQYF
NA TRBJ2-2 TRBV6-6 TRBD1 TGTGCCAGCAGCGACAGGGATTCGGCCGGGGAGCTGTTTTTT CASSDRDSAGELFF
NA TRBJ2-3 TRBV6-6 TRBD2 TGTGCCAGCAGGCTAGCGGGGAGCACAGATACGCAGTATTTT CASRLAGSTDTQYF
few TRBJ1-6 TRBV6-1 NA TGTGCCAGCAGTGAAGTCGACGGGGGGGGTTCACCCCTCCACTTT CASSEVDGGGSPLHF
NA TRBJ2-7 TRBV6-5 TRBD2 TGTGCCAGCAGTTACTCGGCGGGGGGGCCCAACGAGCAGTACTTC CASSYSAGGPNEQYF
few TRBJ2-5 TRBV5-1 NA TGCGCCAGCAGCTTGCTCGGTAGGCAAGAGACCCAGTACTTC CASSLLGRQETQYF
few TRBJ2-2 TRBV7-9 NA TGTGCCAGCAGCACCGGAAGTGAGATGTTCGAGCGGGACACCGGGGAGCTGTTTTTT CASSTGSEMFERDTGELFF
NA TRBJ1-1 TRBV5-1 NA TGCGCCAGCACTTGGGGTGCCATGAACACTGAAGCTTTCTTT CASTWGAMNTEAFF